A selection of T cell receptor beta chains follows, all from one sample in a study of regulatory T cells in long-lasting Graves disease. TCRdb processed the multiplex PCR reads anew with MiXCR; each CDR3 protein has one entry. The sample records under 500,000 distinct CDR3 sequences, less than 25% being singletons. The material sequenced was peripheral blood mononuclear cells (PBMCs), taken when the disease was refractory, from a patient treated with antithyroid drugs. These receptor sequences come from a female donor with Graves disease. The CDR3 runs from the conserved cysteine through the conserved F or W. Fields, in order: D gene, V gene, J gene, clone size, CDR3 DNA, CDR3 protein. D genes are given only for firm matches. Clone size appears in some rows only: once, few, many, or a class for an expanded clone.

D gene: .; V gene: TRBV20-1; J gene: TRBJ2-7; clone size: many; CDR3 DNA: TGCAGTGCTAGAGATAAGGGGGGCGACGGCTCTAAGGCCCTAACTGGCGAGCAGTACTTC; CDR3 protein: CSARDKGGDGSKALTGEQYF
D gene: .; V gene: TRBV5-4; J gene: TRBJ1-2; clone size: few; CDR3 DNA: TGTGCCAGCAAACTAGGGGGAGGGAACTATGGCTACACCTTC; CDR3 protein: CASKLGGGNYGYTF
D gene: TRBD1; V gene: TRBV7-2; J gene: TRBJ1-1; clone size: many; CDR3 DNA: TGTGCCAGCAGTTCTTACAGGGGGAACACTGAAGCTTTCTTT; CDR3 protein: CASSSYRGNTEAFF
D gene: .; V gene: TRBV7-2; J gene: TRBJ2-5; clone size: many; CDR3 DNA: TGTGCCAGCAGTTTAACCGGGGGCCTCCAAGAGACCCAGTACTTC; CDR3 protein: CASSLTGGLQETQYF
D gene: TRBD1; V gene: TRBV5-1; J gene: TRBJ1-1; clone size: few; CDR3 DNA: TGCGCCACCGCAGGGGGCGCCCAGGGCACTGAAGCTTTCTTT; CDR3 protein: CATAGGAQGTEAFF
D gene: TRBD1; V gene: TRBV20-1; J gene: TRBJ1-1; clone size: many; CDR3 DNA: TGCAGTGCTAGAGTCCGGGACAGGGGAATGAACACTGAAGCTTTCTTT; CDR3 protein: CSARVRDRGMNTEAFF
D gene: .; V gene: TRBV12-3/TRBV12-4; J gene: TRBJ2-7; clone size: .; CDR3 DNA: TGTGCCAGCAGGCTCGGGTTGGGTTCTAACTACGAGCAGTACTTC; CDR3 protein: CASRLGLGSNYEQYF
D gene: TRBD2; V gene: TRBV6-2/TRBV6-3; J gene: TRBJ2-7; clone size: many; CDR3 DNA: TGTGCCAGCAGTTACGTGGCGGGAGGGTACGAGCAGTACTTC; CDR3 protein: CASSYVAGGYEQYF
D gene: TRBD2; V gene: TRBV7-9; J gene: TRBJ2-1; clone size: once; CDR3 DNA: TGTGCCAGCAGCTTCTCTAGCGGGAGGGCCGGTAATGAGCAGTTCTTC; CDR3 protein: CASSFSSGRAGNEQFF
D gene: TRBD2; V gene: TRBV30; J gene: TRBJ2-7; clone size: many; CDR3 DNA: TGTGCCTTGGGGGGGAGGCCGCAGTACTTC; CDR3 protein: CALGGRPQYF
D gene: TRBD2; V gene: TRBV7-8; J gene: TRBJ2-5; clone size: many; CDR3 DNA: TGTGCCAGCAGCTTAGCGGGAACTAGCGGGGTCGGGACCCAGTACTTC; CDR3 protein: CASSLAGTSGVGTQYF
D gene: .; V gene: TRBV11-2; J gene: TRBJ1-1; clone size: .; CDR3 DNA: TGTGCCAGCAGCTTAAGTCTACGGGGCGATACTGAAGCTTTCTTT; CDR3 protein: CASSLSLRGDTEAFF
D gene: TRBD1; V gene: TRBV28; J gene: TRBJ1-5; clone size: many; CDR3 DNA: TGTGCCAGCAGCCCCCGGGACAGCTATCAGCCCCAGCATTTT; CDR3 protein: CASSPRDSYQPQHF
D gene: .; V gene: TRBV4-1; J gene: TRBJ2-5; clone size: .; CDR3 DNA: TGCGCCAGCAGCCAAAGGGAGATGGAAGAGACCCAGTACTTC; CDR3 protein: CASSQREMEETQYF
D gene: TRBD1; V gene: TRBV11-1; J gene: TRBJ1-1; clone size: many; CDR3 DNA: TGTGCCAGCAGCTTGGGACAGGGAGTGATGAACACTGAAGCTTTCTTT; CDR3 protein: CASSLGQGVMNTEAFF
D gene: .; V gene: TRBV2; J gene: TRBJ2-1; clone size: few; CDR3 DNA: TGTGCCAGCAGTGAACTGCAGGGTAGGGCCCGAATAGCCCACAGCTCCTACAATGAGCAGTTCTTC; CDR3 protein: CASSELQGRARIAHSSYNEQFF
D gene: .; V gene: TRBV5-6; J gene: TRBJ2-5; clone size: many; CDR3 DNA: TGTGCCAGCAGCCATGTTGCGGGACCCCCTGAGGAGACCCAGTACTTC; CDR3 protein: CASSHVAGPPEETQYF
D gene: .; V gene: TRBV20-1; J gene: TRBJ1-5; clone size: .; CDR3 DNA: TGCAGTGCTAGCCGCCAGGGCGCAGAGATCGATCAGCCCCAGCATTTT; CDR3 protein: CSASRQGAEIDQPQHF
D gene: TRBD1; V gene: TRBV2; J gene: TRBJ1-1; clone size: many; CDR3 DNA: TGTGCCAGCAGTGAAGACAGGGGGCACACTGAAGCTTTCTTT; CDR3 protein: CASSEDRGHTEAFF
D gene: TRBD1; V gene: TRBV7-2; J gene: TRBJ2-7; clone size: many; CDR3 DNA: TGTGCCAGCAGCTTACATCCGGGACAGGGGGGCGAGCAGTACTTC; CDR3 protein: CASSLHPGQGGEQYF
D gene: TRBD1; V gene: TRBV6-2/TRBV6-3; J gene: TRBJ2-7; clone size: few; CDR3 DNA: TGTGCCAGCAGTTACTCTCGACAGGGGGCTTTCCACGAGCAGTACTTC; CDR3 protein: CASSYSRQGAFHEQYF
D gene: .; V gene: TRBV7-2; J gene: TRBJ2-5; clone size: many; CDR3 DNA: TGTGCCAGCAGCTTAGCCCCCGAGACCCAGTACTTC; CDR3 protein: CASSLAPETQYF
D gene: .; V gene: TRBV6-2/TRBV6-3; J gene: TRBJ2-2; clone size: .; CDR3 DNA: TGTGCCAGCAGTTACAGTCAGGGAGGCGGGGAGCTGTTTTTT; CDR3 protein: CASSYSQGGGELFF
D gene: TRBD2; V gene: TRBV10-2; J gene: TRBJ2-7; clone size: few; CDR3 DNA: TGCGCCAGCCTTGACCCCGGGACTAGAACGGCGAGCTCCTACGAGCAGTACTTC; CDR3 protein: CASLDPGTRTASSYEQYF
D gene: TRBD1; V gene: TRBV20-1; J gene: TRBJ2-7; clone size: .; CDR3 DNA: TGCAGTGCTAGAGACGCAGGGACAGCTTACGAGCAGTACTTC; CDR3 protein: CSARDAGTAYEQYF
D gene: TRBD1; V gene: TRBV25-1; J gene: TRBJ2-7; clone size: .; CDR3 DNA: TGTGCCAGCAGTGAAGGCAGACAGGGGGCCAACGAGCAGTACTTC; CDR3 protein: CASSEGRQGANEQYF
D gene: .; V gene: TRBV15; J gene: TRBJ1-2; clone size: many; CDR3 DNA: TGTGCCACCAGCACCTATCCTGTAGGTGACTATGGCTACACCTTC; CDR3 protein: CATSTYPVGDYGYTF
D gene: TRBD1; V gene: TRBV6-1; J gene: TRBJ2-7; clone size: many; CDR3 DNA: TGTGCCAGCAGGCCCGACAGGGGGCCCGTCTACGAGCAGTACTTC; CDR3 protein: CASRPDRGPVYEQYF
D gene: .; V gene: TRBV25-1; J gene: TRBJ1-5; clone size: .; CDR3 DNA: TGTGCCAGCAGTGAGAAAGGGTTAAGCAATCAGCCCCAGCATTTT; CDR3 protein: CASSEKGLSNQPQHF